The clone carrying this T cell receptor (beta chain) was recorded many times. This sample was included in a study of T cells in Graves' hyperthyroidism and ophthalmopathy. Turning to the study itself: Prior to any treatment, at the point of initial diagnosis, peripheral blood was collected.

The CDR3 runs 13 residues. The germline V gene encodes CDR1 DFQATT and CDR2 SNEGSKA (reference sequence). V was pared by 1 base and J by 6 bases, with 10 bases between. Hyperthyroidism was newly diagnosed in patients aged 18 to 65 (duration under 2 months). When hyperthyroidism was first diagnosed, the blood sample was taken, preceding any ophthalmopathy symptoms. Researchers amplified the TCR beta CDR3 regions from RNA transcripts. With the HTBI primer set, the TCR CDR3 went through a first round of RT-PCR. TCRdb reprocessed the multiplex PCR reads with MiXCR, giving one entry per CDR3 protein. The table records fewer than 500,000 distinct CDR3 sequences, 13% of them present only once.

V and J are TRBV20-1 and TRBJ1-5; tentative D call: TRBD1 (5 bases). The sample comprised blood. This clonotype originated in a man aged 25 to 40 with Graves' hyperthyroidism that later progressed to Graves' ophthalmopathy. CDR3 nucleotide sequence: TGCAGTGCTAGAGGTCAGCAGGGTCAGCCCCAGCATTTT. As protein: CSARGQQGQPQHF.